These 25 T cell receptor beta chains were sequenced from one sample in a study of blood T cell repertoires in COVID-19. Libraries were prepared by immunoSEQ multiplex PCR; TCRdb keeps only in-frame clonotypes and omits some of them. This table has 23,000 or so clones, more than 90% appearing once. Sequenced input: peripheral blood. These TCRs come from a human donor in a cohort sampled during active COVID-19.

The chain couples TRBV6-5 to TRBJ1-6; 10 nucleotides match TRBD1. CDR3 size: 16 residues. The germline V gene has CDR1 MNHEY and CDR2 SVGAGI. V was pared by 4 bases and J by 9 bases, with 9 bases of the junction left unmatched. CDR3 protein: CASSSNPGQGSSPLHF. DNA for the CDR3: TGTGCCAGCAGTTCCAATCCGGGACAGGGGTCTTCACCCCTCCACTTT.

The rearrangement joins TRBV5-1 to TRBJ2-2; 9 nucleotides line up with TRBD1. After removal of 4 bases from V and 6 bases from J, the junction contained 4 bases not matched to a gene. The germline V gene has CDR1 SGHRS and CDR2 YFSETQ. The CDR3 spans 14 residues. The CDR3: CASSVGQGSGELFF. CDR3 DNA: TGCGCCAGCAGCGTGGGACAGGGTTCCGGGGAGCTGTTTTTT.

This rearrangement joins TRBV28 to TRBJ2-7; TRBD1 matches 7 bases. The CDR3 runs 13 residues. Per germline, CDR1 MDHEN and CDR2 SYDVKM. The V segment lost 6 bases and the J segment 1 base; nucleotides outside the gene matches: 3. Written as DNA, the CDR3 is TGTGCCAGCAGCTGGGACAGATCCTACGAGCAGTACTTC. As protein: CASSWDRSYEQYF.

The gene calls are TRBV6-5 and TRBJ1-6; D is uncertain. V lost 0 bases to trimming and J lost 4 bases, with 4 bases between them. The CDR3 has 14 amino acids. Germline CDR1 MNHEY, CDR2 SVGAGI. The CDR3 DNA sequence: TGTGCCAGCAGTTACTCGTCTTATAATTCACCCCTCCACTTT. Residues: CASSYSSYNSPLHF.

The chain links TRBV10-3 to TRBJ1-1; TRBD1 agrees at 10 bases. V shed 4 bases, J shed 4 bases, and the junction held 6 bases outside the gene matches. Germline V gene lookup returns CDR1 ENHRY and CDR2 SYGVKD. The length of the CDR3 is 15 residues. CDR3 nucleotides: TGTGCCATCAGTGCCCTGGGACAGGGGATCACTGAAGCTTTCTTT. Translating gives CAISALGQGITEAFF.

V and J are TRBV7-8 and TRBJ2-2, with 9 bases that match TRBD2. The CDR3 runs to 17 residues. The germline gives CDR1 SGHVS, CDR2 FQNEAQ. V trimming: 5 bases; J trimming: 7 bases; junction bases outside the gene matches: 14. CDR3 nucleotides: TGTGCCAGCAGCCCAAGGGCGGCGGGGGGGCCGAACGGGGAGCTGTTTTTT. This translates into CASSPRAAGGPNGELFF.

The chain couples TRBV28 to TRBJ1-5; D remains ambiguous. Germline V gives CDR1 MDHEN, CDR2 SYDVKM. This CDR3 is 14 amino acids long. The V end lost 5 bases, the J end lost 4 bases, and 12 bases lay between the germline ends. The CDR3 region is CASSTRTGNQPQHF. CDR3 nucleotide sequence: TGTGCCAGCAGTACCCGGACGGGAAATCAGCCCCAGCATTTT.

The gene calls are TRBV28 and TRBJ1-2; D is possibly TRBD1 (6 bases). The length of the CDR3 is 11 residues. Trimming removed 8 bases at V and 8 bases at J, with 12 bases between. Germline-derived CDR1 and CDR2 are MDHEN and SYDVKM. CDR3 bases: TGTGCCAGCCAACAGGGATCCGGCTACACCTTC. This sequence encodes CASQQGSGYTF.

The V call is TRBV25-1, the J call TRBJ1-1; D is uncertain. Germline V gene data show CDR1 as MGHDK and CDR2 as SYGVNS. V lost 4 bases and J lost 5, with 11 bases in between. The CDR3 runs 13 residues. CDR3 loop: CASSAGPGTEAFF. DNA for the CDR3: TGTGCCAGCAGTGCCGGACCGGGAACTGAAGCTTTCTTT.

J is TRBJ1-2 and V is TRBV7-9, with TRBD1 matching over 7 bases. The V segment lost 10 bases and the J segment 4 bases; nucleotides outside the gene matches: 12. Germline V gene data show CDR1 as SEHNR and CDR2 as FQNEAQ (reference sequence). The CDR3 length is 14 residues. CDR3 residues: CATTGWRDSYGYTF. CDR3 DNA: TGTGCCACTACGGGATGGAGGGACAGCTATGGCTACACCTTC. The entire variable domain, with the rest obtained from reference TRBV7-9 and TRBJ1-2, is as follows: DTGVSQNPRHKITKRGQNVTFRCDPISEHNRLYWYRQTLGQGPEFLTYFQNEAQLEKSRLLSDRFSAERPKGSFSTLEIQRTEQGDSAMYLCATTGWRDSYGYTFGSGTRLTVV.

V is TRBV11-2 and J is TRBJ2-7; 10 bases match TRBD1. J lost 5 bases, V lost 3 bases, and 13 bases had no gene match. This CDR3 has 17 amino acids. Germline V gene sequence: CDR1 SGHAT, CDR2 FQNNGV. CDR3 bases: TGTGCCAGCAGCTTTATCCGAGGACAGGGGGGTGTCGACGAGCAGTACTTC. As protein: CASSFIRGQGGVDEQYF. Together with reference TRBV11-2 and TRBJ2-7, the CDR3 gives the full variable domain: EAGVAQSPRYKIIEKRQSVAFWCNPISGHATLYWYQQILGQGPKLLIQFQNNGVVDDSQLPKDRFSAERLKGVDSTLKIQPAKLEDSAVYLCASSFIRGQGGVDEQYFGPGTRLTVT.

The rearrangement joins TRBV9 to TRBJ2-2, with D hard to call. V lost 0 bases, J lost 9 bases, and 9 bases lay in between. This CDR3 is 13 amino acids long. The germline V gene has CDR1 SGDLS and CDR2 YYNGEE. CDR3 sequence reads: CASSVGPLRELFF. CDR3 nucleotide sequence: TGTGCCAGCAGCGTAGGGCCCCTCAGGGAGCTGTTTTTT.

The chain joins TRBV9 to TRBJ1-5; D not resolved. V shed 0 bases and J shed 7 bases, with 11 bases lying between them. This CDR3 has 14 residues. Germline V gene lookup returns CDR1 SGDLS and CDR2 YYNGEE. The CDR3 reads CASSVGGPGQPQHF. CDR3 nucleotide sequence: TGTGCCAGCAGCGTAGGCGGGCCGGGGCAGCCCCAGCATTTT.

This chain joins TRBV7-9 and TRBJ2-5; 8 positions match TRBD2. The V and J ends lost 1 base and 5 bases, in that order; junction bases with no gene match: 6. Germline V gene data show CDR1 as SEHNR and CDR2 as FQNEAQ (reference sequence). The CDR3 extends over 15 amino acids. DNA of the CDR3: TGTGCCAGCAGCTTAGGAAGCGGGAGTTTGGAGACCCAGTACTTC. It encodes CASSLGSGSLETQYF.

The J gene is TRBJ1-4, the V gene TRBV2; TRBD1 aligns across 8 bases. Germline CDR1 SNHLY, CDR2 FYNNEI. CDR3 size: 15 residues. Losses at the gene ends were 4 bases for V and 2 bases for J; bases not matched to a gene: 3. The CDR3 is CASSGQGRTNEKLFF. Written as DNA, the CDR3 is TGTGCCAGCAGTGGACAGGGGAGGACTAATGAAAAACTGTTTTTT.

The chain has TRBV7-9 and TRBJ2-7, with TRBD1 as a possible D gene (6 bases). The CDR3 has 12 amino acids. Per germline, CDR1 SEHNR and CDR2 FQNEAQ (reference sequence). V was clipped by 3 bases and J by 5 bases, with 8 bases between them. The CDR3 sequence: CASSFGQNEQYF. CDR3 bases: TGTGCCAGCAGCTTTGGACAGAACGAGCAGTACTTC.

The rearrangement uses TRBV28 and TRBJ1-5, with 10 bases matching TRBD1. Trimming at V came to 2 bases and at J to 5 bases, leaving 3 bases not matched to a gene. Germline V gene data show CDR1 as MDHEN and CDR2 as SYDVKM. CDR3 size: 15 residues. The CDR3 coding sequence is TGTGCCAGCAGTTTACCGACAGGGGGCGATCAGCCCCAGCATTTT. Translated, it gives CASSLPTGGDQPQHF.

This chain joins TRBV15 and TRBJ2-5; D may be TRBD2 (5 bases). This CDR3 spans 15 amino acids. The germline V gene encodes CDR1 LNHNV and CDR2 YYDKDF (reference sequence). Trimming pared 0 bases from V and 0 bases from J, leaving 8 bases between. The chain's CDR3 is CATSRERGYQETQYF. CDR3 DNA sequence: TGTGCCACCAGCAGAGAACGCGGGTACCAAGAGACCCAGTACTTC.

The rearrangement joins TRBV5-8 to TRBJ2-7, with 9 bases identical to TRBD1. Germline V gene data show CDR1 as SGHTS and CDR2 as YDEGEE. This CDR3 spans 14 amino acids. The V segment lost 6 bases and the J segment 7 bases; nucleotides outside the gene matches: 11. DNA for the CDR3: TGTGCCAGCAACGACAGGGGGGAGATTGGGGAGCAGTACTTC. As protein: CASNDRGEIGEQYF.

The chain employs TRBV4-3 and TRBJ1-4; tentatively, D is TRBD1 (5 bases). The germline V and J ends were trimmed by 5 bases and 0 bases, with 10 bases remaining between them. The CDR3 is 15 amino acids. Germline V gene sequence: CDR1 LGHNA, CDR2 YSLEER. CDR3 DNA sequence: TGCGCCAGCAGCGGGGGGTCCACAACTAATGAAAAACTGTTTTTT. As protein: CASSGGSTTNEKLFF.

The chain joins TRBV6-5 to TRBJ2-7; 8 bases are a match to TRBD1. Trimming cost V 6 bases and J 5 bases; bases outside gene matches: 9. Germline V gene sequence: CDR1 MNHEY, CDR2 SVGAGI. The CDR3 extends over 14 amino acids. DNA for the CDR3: TGTGCCAGCAGGGTTGAGGACAGGGCGAACGAGCAGTACTTC. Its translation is CASRVEDRANEQYF.

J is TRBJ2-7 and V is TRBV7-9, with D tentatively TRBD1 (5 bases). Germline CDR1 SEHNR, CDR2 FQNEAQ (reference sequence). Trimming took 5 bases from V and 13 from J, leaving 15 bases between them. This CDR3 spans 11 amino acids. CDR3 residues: CASSTLTANYF. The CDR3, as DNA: TGTGCCAGCAGCACATTGACAGCTAATTACTTC.

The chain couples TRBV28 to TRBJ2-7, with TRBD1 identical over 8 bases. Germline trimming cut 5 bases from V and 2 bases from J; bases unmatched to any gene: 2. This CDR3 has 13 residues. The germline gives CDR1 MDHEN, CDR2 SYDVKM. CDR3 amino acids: CASSPRGPYEQYF. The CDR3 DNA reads TGTGCCAGCAGTCCCAGGGGGCCCTACGAGCAGTACTTC.

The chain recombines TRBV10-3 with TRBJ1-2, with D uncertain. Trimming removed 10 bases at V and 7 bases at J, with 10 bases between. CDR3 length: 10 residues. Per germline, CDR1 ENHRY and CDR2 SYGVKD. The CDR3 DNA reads TGTGCCACCGAGGGAGTTGGCTACACCTTC. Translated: CATEGVGYTF.

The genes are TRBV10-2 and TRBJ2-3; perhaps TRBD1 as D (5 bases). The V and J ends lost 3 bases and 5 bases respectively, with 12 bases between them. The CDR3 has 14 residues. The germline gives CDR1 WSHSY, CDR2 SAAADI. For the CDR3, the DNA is TGCGCCAGCAGTGATCAGGGTAACAGAGATACGCAGTATTTT. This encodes CASSDQGNRDTQYF.